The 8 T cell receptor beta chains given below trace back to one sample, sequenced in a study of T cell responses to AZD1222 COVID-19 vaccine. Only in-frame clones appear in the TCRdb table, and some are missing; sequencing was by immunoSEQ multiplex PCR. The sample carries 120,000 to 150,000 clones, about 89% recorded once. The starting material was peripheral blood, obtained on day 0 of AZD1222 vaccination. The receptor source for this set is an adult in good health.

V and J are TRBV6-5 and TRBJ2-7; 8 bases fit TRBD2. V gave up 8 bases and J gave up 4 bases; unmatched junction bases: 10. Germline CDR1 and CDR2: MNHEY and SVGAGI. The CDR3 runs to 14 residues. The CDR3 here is CASRSRTSPYEQYF. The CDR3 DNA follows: TGTGCCAGCCGGAGTCGGACTAGCCCTTACGAGCAGTACTTC.

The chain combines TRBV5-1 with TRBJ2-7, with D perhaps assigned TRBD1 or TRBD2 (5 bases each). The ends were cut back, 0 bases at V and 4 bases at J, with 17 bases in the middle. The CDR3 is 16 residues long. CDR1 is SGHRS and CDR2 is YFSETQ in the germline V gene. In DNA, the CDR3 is TGCGCCAGCAGCTTGGGGCACCGGGACGTAAGTTACGAGCAGTACTTC. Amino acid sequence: CASSLGHRDVSYEQYF.

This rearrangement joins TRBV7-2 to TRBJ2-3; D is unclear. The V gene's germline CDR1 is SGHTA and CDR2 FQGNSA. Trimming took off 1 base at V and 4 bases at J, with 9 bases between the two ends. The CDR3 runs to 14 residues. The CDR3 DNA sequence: TGTGCCAGCAGCTTAGGGGGTCGGGCAGATACGCAGTATTTT. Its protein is CASSLGGRADTQYF.

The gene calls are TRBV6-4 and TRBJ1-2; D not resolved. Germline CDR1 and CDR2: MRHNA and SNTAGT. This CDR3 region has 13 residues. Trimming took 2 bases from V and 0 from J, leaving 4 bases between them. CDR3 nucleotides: TGTGCCAGCAGTGACAGACCTAACTATGGCTACACCTTC. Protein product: CASSDRPNYGYTF.

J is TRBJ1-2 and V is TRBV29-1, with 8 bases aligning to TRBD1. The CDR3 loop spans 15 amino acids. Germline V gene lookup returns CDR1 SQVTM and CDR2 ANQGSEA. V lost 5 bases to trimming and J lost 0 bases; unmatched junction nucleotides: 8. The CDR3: CSVYLDRGTNYGYTF. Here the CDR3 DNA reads TGCAGCGTTTATCTAGACAGGGGCACTAACTATGGCTACACCTTC.

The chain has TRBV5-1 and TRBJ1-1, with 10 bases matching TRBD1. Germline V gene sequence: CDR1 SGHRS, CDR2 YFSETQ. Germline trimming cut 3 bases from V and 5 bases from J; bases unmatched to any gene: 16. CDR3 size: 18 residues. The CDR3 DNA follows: TGCGCCAGCAGCTGGGGGACAGGGGACCCCATGTCGTGGACTGAAGCTTTCTTT. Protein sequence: CASSWGTGDPMSWTEAFF.

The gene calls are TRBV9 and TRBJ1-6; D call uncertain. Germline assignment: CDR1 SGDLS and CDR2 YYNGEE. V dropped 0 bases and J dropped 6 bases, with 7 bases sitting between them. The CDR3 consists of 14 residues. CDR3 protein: CASSVVGSNSPLHF. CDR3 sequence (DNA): TGTGCCAGCAGCGTAGTGGGCAGTAATTCACCCCTCCACTTT.

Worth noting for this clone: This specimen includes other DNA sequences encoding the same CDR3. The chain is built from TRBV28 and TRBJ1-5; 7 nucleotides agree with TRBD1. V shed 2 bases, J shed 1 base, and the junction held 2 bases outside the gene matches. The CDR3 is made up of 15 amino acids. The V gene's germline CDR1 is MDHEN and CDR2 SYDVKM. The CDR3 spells CASSLIQGSNQPQHF. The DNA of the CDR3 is TGTGCCAGCAGTTTAATACAGGGGAGCAATCAGCCCCAGCATTTT.